The 20 T cell receptor beta chains listed next were all sequenced from one sample in a study of shared clonotypes between healthy human individuals. Sequencing used immunoSEQ multiplex PCR; TCRdb keeps in-frame clones, though not all of them. The sample records about 510,000 clones, 60% to 85% being singletons. Sequencing was carried out using PBMCs. The receptors were gathered from a woman aged 40 to 49 in good health. Some clones in this sample may be carry-over from other donors' samples.

About this clone: It differs at one base from a far larger clone, so likely a read error. The same CDR3 arises from other DNA sequences in this sample as well. The rearrangement joins TRBV4-1 to TRBJ2-1, with 12 bases aligning to TRBD2. Germline V gene lookup returns CDR1 MGHRA and CDR2 YSYEKL. The CDR3 is 16 amino acids. Unmatched junction bases numbered 4, after V lost 4 bases and J lost 3 bases. The CDR3, as DNA: TGCGCCAGCAGCCTCTCGACTAGCGGGAGCTACAATGAGCAGTTCTTC. Residues: CASSLSTSGSYNEQFF.

The table lists this clone with a few counts. The chain combines TRBV7-8 with TRBJ2-3; D may be TRBD2 (6 bases). Trimming took 1 base from V and 6 from J, leaving 17 bases between them. The CDR3 is made up of 16 amino acids. Germline V gene data show CDR1 as SGHVS and CDR2 as FQNEAQ. The CDR3 DNA sequence: TGTGCCAGCAGCTTAGTCGCGGGACTTCCGACGGATACGCAGTATTTT. Amino acid sequence: CASSLVAGLPTDTQYF.

The V gene is TRBV28, the J gene TRBJ2-2, with no clear D. Trimming removed 2 bases at V and 2 bases at J, with 6 bases between. The CDR3 has 14 amino acids. The germline V gene has CDR1 MDHEN and CDR2 SYDVKM. The CDR3 reads CASSLIPNTGELFF. The CDR3 DNA reads TGTGCCAGCAGTTTAATTCCTAACACCGGGGAGCTGTTTTTT.

On this clone itself: This sample includes further DNA sequences coding for the same CDR3. The chain has TRBV2 and TRBJ2-1; TRBD2 aligns across 7 bases. The CDR3 length is 11 residues. Trimming took 4 bases from V and 10 from J; bases not matched to a gene: 1. Germline V gene lookup returns CDR1 SNHLY and CDR2 FYNNEI. The CDR3 DNA reads TGTGCCAGCAGTGCGGGGGGAGAGCAGTTCTTC. Protein sequence: CASSAGGEQFF.

This clone was counted only a few times. The chain is built from TRBV30 and TRBJ1-4; D not resolved. The V end lost 0 bases, the J end lost 5 bases, and 4 bases lay between the germline ends. CDR1 and CDR2 (germline): GTSNPN, SVGIG (reference sequence). The CDR3 extends over 12 amino acids. CDR3: CAWSVSNEKLFF. The CDR3 DNA follows: TGTGCCTGGAGTGTCAGCAATGAAAAACTGTTTTTT.

The chain combines TRBV5-6 with TRBJ2-3; TRBD2 agrees at 10 bases. The V gene end was trimmed by 0 bases and the J gene end by 7 bases; junction bases not matched to a gene: 5. CDR3 size: 15 residues. Germline lookup yields CDR1 SGHDT and CDR2 YYEEEE. CDR3 amino acids: CASSLAASGSYTQYF. The CDR3 DNA reads as TGTGCCAGCAGCTTGGCGGCTAGCGGGAGTTATACGCAGTATTTT.

The V and J genes are TRBV13 and TRBJ2-5; 8 bases are a match to TRBD2. The trim removed 2 bases at V and 5 bases at J, leaving 4 bases unmatched. From germline, CDR1 is PRHDT and CDR2 FYEKMQ (reference sequence). The CDR3 has 14 residues. This CDR3 reads CASSLQRELETQYF. The CDR3 DNA reads as TGTGCCAGCAGCTTACAGCGGGAGCTTGAGACCCAGTACTTC.

This rearrangement joins TRBV27 to TRBJ2-1; TRBD2 matches at 8 bases. V was clipped by 4 bases and J by 6 bases; unmatched bases: 8. The CDR3 has 15 amino acids. Germline values: CDR1 MNHEY, CDR2 SMNVEV (reference sequence). The CDR3: CASSWGLVRGNEQFF. As DNA, the CDR3 is TGTGCCAGCAGTTGGGGACTAGTTAGGGGCAATGAGCAGTTCTTC.

The chain uses TRBV7-2 and TRBJ1-4; D gene unclear. Germline V lookup: CDR1 SGHTA, CDR2 FQGNSA. Between the trimmed V and J ends, which lost 2 bases and 8 bases, there was a span of 15 bases. The CDR3 runs 15 residues. CDR3 region: CASSLRGLSLEKLFF. Here the CDR3 DNA reads TGTGCCAGCAGCTTACGCGGACTTTCGCTAGAAAAACTGTTTTTT.

This clone has a handful of counts. This chain joins TRBV4-2 and TRBJ2-1, with 7 nucleotides matching TRBD2. V was clipped by 2 bases and J by 4 bases; unmatched bases: 5. Germline CDR1 LGHNA, CDR2 YNFKEQ. This CDR3 spans 15 amino acids. CDR3 nucleotides: TGTGCCAGCAGCCAATTAGACGGGGGGTACAATGAGCAGTTCTTC. Amino acids: CASSQLDGGYNEQFF.

This chain links TRBV28 with TRBJ2-7; no firm D call. Germline V gene sequence: CDR1 MDHEN, CDR2 SYDVKM. This CDR3 comprises 13 residues. The V and J ends lost 6 bases and 6 bases respectively, with 15 bases between them. The CDR3 coding sequence is TGTGCCAGCAGCCAACCGGCCCCGGGCGAGCAGTACTTC. Encoded protein: CASSQPAPGEQYF.

The V and J genes are TRBV28 and TRBJ2-7; no reliable D call. The CDR3 sequence is 11 residues long. In germline, CDR1 is MDHEN, CDR2 SYDVKM. Trimming removed 7 bases from V and 2 bases from J, with 6 bases in between. The CDR3 protein is CASNRTYEQYF. Here the CDR3 DNA reads TGTGCCAGCAACAGAACCTACGAGCAGTACTTC. The whole variable domain, remainder taken from reference TRBV28 and TRBJ2-7, is DVKVTQSSRYLVKRTGEKVFLECVQDMDHENMFWYRQDPGLGLRLIYFSYDVKMKEKGDIPEGYSVSREKKERFSLILESASTNQTSMYLCASNRTYEQYFGPGTRLTVT.

The rearrangement links TRBV5-6 to TRBJ2-2; 8 bases fit TRBD1. Germline CDR1 reads SGHDT; CDR2 reads YYEEEE. This CDR3 region has 14 residues. The V segment lost 3 bases and the J segment 7 bases; nucleotides outside the gene matches: 5. CDR3: CASSSTGVVGELFF. The CDR3 DNA is TGTGCCAGCAGCTCGACAGGGGTGGTCGGGGAGCTGTTTTTT.

A few counts support this clone. The chain employs TRBV29-1 and TRBJ1-1; D is unclear. CDR1 is SQVTM, CDR2 ANQGSEA, per germline. The CDR3 extends over 10 amino acids. Trimming left V 5 bases short and J 3 bases short, with 4 bases between. CDR3 nucleotides: TGCAGCGTTATGTACACTGAAGCTTTCTTT. Its translation: CSVMYTEAFF.

As to this clone: This clone may be a read error of a much larger clone one base away. V and J are TRBV7-9 and TRBJ1-2; tentatively, D is TRBD1 (5 bases). The CDR3 runs to 14 residues. V gave up 1 base and J gave up 4 bases, with 10 bases separating them. In germline, CDR1 is SEHNR, CDR2 FQNEAQ (reference sequence). Written as DNA, the CDR3 is TGTGCCAGCAGCTTAGGGTCAGGGAGCTATGGCTACACCTTC. The encoded protein is CASSLGSGSYGYTF.

This chain joins TRBV5-1 and TRBJ2-7; 10 nucleotides align to TRBD2. The germline V gene has CDR1 SGHRS and CDR2 YFSETQ. The V and J ends lost 4 bases and 0 bases, in that order; junction bases with no gene match: 7. CDR3 length: 16 amino acids. The CDR3 loop is CASSRGSGRPSYEQYF. Written as DNA, the CDR3 is TGCGCCAGCAGCAGGGGTAGCGGGAGGCCCTCCTACGAGCAGTACTTC.

This chain connects TRBV6-6 to TRBJ2-5, with TRBD2 matching 7 bases. This CDR3 contains 15 residues. V was pared by 8 bases and J by 2 bases, with 11 bases of the junction left unmatched. Per the germline V gene, CDR1 is MNHNY and CDR2 is SVGAGI (reference sequence). The CDR3 nucleotides read TGTGCCAGCCAGGACCAGGGCGGGGGACAAGAGACCCAGTACTTC. It yields the protein CASQDQGGGQETQYF.

A single count supports this clone. The chain uses TRBV19 and TRBJ1-5, with TRBD1 matching 11 bases. CDR1 is LNHDA and CDR2 is SQIVND in the germline V gene (reference sequence). V lost 5 bases to trimming and J lost 10 bases; unmatched junction nucleotides: 10. CDR3 size: 15 residues. CDR3 in amino acids: CASSFRDRGERPQHF. In nucleotides, the CDR3 is TGTGCCAGTAGTTTCCGGGACAGGGGGGAACGTCCCCAGCATTTT.

The chain recombines TRBV19 with TRBJ2-6; no definite D call. The CDR3 extends over 16 amino acids. Germline assignment: CDR1 LNHDA and CDR2 SQIVND (reference sequence). V gave up 5 bases and J gave up 0 bases, with 11 bases separating them. CDR3 loop: CASSPRTASGANVLTF. DNA of the CDR3: TGTGCCAGTAGTCCGCGGACGGCCTCTGGGGCCAACGTCCTGACTTTC.

V usage is TRBV18 and J usage is TRBJ1-5; 9 positions match TRBD1. There are 14 residues in the CDR3. V was pared by 4 bases and J by 4 bases, with 2 bases of the junction left unmatched. From germline, CDR1 is KGHSH and CDR2 LQKENI. CDR3 sequence (DNA): TGTGCCAGCTCACGGGACAGGGTTAATCAGCCCCAGCATTTT. It is translated as CASSRDRVNQPQHF.